This T cell receptor (beta chain) was captured by sequencing in a study of T cell responses to AZD1222 COVID-19 vaccine. A word on this clone: The antigen is unknown.

Study findings and constraints: Spike was spanned by vaccine-associated CD4 TCRs, with dominance at 160-218 and 743-854. Clonal diversity may have been underestimated, and the donors were mostly white British, with more females than males. Rises in breadth and depth of Spike-specific TCRs came after two AZD1222 doses.

This CDR3 is 13 amino acids long. Germline CDR1 is SQVTM and CDR2 is ANQGSEA. The V and J ends lost 6 bases and 10 bases, in that order; junction bases with no gene match: 6. This table comes from immunoSEQ multiplex PCR, and its TCRdb copy is limited to in-frame clones, with some not included. Of about 190,000 clones detected, 75% to 90% appear once; the ten largest clones hold 2.5% to 3%. Material: peripheral blood, obtained on day 0 of MenACWY control vaccination. The chain combines TRBV29-1 with TRBJ1-6; TRBD1 aligns across 10 bases. The receptor comes from an adult in good health. This CDR3 is CSVRDRGGSPLHF. In nucleotides, the CDR3 is TGCAGCGTACGGGACAGGGGTGGCTCACCCCTCCACTTT. The full variable domain, its missing parts supplied by reference TRBV29-1 and TRBJ1-6, is SAVISQKPSRDICQRGTSLTIQCQVDSQVTMMFWYRQQPGQSLTLIATANQGSEATYESGFVIDKFPISRPNLTFSTLTVSNMSPEDSSIYLCSVRDRGGSPLHFGNGTRLTVT.